A selection of T cell receptor beta chains follows, all from one sample in a study of human T cells and chemical hapten exposure. TCRdb itself ran the RACE reads through MiXCR, one entry per CDR3 protein. The sample has approximately 160,000 distinct CDR3 sequences, approximately 30% seen once. Here the sequenced sample was whole blood, taken in connection with sensitization to the hapten diphenylcyclopropenone (DPC). These receptors all come from a woman under 30 with alopecia areata. Some clones in this sample may be carry-over from other donors' samples. Each CDR3 is given with its conserved first and last residue. D genes are given only for firm matches. Rows may omit the clone size; those that give it use once, few, many or a size class.

J gene,V gene,D gene,clone size,CDR3 protein,CDR3 DNA
TRBJ2-3,TRBV12-3/TRBV12-4,NA,NA,CASTSPGLLGADTQYF,TGTGCCAGCACCTCTCCGGGGCTTTTAGGTGCAGATACGCAGTATTTT
TRBJ2-5,TRBV21-1,NA,NA,CASSKGASGQETQYF,TGTGCCAGCAGCAAGGGGGCTAGCGGCCAAGAGACCCAGTACTTC
TRBJ2-7,TRBV5-1,NA,few,CASSSGESYEQYF,TGCGCCAGCAGCAGTGGTGAATCCTACGAGCAGTACTTC
TRBJ2-5,TRBV4-3,NA,few,CASSQGQQTQETQYF,TGCGCCAGCAGTCAAGGGCAGCAGACGCAAGAGACCCAGTACTTC
TRBJ2-7,TRBV29-1,TRBD1,few,CSVQGATHEQYF,TGCAGCGTACAGGGGGCGACCCACGAGCAGTACTTC
TRBJ2-7,TRBV4-2,NA,NA,CASSQEGDENEQYF,TGTGCCAGCAGCCAGGAGGGCGACGAAAACGAGCAGTACTTC
TRBJ2-3,TRBV29-1,NA,few,CSVTLSGTHTDTQYF,TGCAGCGTTACGCTCTCCGGGACTCACACAGATACGCAGTATTTT
TRBJ2-5,TRBV5-1,NA,few,CASSRGSGREETQYF,TGCGCCAGCAGCCGGGGGTCGGGGCGTGAAGAGACCCAGTACTTC
TRBJ2-3,TRBV6-6,NA,few,CASNLIAASTDTQYF,TGTGCCAGCAACCTGATAGCGGCTAGCACAGATACGCAGTATTTT
TRBJ2-5,TRBV18,NA,few,CASSLWLETQYF,TGTGCCAGCTCACTTTGGTTGGAGACCCAGTACTTC
TRBJ2-7,TRBV2,NA,NA,CASSLGTFYEQYF,TGTGCCAGCAGTCTCGGGACGTTCTACGAGCAGTACTTC
TRBJ2-1,TRBV7-2,TRBD2,NA,CASSSYGGTYNEQFF,TGTGCCAGCAGCTCGTACGGGGGGACCTACAATGAGCAGTTCTTC
TRBJ2-5,TRBV12-3/TRBV12-4,TRBD2,few,CASSLGTTQETQYF,TGTGCCAGCAGTTTGGGGACTACACAAGAGACCCAGTACTTC
TRBJ1-5,TRBV6-2/TRBV6-3,NA,NA,CASCRGSQPQHF,TGTGCCAGCTGTAGGGGTAGTCAGCCCCAGCATTTT
TRBJ1-2,TRBV10-3,TRBD1,NA,CAITETGVGGYGYTF,TGTGCCATCACTGAAACAGGGGTGGGAGGCTATGGCTACACCTTC
TRBJ2-7,TRBV12-3/TRBV12-4,NA,NA,CASSARDGAYEQYF,TGTGCCAGCAGTGCCCGGGACGGTGCTTACGAGCAGTACTTC
TRBJ1-6,TRBV3-1,NA,NA,CASSQVGVGRSPLHF,TGTGCCAGCAGCCAAGTGGGCGTTGGCAGATCACCCCTCCACTTT
TRBJ2-7,TRBV2,NA,NA,CASTGNRAGSYEQYF,TGTGCCAGCACCGGAAACAGGGCTGGGAGCTACGAGCAGTACTTC
TRBJ1-2,TRBV7-9,NA,few,CASSLPGAGYGYTF,TGTGCCAGCAGCCTCCCGGGCGCAGGATATGGCTACACCTTC
TRBJ2-3,TRBV9,TRBD2,few,CASSLTSGGGGTQYF,TGTGCCAGCAGCCTCACTAGCGGGGGTGGAGGTACGCAGTATTTT
TRBJ1-2,TRBV20-1,NA,NA,CSARDPASNYGYTF,TGCAGTGCTAGAGATCCTGCGTCTAACTATGGCTACACCTTC
TRBJ2-3,TRBV9,NA,NA,CASSVASPSSRTDTQYF,TGTGCCAGCAGCGTAGCTTCCCCTAGCAGCCGCACAGATACGCAGTATTTT
TRBJ2-1,TRBV6-2/TRBV6-3,NA,NA,CASSLAGLKYNEQFF,TGTGCCAGCAGTTTGGCGGGACTCAAATACAATGAGCAGTTCTTC
TRBJ2-1,TRBV7-2,NA,NA,CASRLANEQFF,TGTGCCAGCAGACTAGCAAATGAGCAGTTCTTC
TRBJ2-1,TRBV5-1,NA,few,CASATNNEQFF,TGCGCCAGCGCGACCAACAATGAGCAGTTCTTC
TRBJ2-1,TRBV5-1,NA,NA,CASSLGTSPRDNEQFF,TGCGCCAGCAGCTTAGGGACAAGCCCTCGAGACAATGAGCAGTTCTTC
TRBJ2-2,TRBV4-3,NA,NA,CASSQDMGTGELFF,TGCGCCAGCAGCCAAGATATGGGGACCGGGGAGCTGTTTTTT
TRBJ2-7,TRBV7-2,TRBD2,NA,CASSRRLAGVIHEQYF,TGTGCCAGCAGCCGCCGACTAGCGGGAGTGATCCACGAGCAGTACTTC
TRBJ2-3,TRBV29-1,TRBD2,few,CSGGGLSGDTQYF,TGCAGCGGGGGGGGACTCTCGGGAGATACGCAGTATTTT
TRBJ1-1,TRBV29-1,NA,few,CSVPPPDRPAGTEAFF,TGCAGCGTTCCTCCTCCCGACCGACCGGCAGGCACTGAAGCTTTCTTT
TRBJ2-7,TRBV7-9,TRBD2,NA,CASSLDRGGGYF,TGTGCCAGCAGCCTAGACCGCGGCGGGGGGTACTTC